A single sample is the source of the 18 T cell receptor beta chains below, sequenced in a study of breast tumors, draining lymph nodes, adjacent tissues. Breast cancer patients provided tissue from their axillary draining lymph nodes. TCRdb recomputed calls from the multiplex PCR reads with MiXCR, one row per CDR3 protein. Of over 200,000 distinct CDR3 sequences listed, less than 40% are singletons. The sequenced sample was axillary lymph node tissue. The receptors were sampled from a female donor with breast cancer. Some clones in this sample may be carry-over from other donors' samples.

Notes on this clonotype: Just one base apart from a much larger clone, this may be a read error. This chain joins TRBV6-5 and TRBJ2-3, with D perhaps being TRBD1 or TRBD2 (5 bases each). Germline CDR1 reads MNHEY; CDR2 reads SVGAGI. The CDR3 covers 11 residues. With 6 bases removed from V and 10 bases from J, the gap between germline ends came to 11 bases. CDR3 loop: CASSRGYAQYF. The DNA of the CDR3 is TGTGCCAGCAGCCGGGGCTACGCGCAGTATTTT.

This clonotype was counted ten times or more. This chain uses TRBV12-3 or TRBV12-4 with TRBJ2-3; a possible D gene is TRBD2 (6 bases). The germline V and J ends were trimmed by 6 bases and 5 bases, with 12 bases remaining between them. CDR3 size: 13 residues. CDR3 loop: CASSLVGGDTQYF. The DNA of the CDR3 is TGTGCCAGCAGCTTGGTCGGGGGAGATACGCAGTATTTT.

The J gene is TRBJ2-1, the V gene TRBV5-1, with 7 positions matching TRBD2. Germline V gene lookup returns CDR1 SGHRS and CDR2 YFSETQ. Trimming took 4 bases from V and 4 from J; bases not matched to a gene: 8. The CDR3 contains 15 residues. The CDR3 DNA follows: TGCGCCAGCAGCAGCTACGGGGGGTCATACAATGAGCAGTTCTTC. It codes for CASSSYGGSYNEQFF.

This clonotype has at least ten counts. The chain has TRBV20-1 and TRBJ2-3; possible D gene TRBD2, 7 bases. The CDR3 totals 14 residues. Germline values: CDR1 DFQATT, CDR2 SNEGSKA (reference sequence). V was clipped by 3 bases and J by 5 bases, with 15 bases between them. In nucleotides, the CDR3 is TGCAGTGCTAGGAGGGGGGAGGGGAGAGATACGCAGTATTTT. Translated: CSARRGEGRDTQYF.

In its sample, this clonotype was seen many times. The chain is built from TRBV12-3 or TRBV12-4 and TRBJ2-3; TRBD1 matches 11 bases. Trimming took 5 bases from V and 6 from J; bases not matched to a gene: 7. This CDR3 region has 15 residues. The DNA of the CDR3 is TGTGCCAGCAGTCTCTACCGGGACAGGGGGGATACGCAGTATTTT. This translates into CASSLYRDRGDTQYF.

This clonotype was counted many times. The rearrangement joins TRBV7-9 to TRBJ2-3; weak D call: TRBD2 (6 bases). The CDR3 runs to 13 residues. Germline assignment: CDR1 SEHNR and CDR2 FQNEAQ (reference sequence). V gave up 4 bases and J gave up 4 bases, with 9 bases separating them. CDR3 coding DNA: TGTGCCAGCAGCTGGGAGGCCCCAGATACGCAGTATTTT. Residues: CASSWEAPDTQYF.

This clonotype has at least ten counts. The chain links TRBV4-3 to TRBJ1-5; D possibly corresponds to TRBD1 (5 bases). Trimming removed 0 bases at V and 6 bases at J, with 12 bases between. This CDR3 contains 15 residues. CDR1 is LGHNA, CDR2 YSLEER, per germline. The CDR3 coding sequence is TGCGCCAGCAGCCAAGATTGGGGACGCGGTCAGCCCCAGCATTTT. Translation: CASSQDWGRGQPQHF.

CDR3 residues: CSARPLRGAPSPLHF. The CDR3 nucleotides read TGCAGTGCTAGACCTTTGAGGGGGGCGCCTTCACCCCTCCACTTT. The V and J genes are TRBV20-1 and TRBJ1-6, with D possibly TRBD1 on 6 matching bases. Trimming left V 2 bases short and J 9 bases short, with 17 bases between. In germline, CDR1 is DFQATT, CDR2 SNEGSKA (reference sequence). This CDR3 contains 15 residues.

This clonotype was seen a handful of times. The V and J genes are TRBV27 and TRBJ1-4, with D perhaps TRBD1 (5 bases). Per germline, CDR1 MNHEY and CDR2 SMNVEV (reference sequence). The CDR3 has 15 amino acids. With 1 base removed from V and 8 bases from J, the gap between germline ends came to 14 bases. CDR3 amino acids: CASSLLGRAGEKLFF. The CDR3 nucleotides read TGTGCCAGCAGTTTATTGGGCAGGGCGGGGGAAAAACTGTTTTTT.

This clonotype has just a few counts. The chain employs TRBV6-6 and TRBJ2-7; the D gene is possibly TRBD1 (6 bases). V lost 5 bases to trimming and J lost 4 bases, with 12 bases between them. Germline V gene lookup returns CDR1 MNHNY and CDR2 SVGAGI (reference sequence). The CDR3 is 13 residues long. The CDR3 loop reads CASSHVGQYEQYF. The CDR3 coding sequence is TGTGCCAGCAGTCACGTGGGACAATACGAGCAGTACTTC.

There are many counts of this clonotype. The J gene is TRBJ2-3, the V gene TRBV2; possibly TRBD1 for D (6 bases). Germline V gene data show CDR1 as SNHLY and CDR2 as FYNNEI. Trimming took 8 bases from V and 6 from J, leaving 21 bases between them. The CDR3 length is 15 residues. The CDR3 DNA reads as TGTGCCAGCGGTTGGGACACCAGCATGTCGGATACGCAGTATTTT. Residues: CASGWDTSMSDTQYF.

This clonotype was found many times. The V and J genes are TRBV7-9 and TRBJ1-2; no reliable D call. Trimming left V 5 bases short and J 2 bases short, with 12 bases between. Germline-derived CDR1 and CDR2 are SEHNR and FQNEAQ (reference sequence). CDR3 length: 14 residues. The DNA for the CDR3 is TGTGCCAGCAGCGAGGCCGGGAAGAACTATGGCTACACCTTC. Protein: CASSEAGKNYGYTF.

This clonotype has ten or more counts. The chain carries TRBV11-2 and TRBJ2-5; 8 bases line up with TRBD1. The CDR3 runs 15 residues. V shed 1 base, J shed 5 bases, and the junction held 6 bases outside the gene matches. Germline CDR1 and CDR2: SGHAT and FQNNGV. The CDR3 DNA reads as TGTGCCAGCAGCTTAGGGGACAGGAGGGGGGAGACCCAGTACTTC. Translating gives CASSLGDRRGETQYF.

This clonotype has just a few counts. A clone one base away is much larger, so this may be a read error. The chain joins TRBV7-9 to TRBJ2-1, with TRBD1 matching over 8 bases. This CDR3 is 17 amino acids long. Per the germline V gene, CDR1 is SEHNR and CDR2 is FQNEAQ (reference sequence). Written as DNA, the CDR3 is TGTGCCAGCAGCCCCCCCCGCAGGACAGGGAACTACAATCAGCAGTTCTTC. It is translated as CASSPPRRTGNYNQQFF.

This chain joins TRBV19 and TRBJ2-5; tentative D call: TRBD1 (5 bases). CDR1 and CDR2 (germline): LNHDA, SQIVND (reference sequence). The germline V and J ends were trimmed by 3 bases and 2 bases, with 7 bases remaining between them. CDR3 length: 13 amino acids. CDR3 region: CASSINRQETQYF. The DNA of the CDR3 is TGTGCCAGTAGTATCAACAGGCAAGAGACCCAGTACTTC.

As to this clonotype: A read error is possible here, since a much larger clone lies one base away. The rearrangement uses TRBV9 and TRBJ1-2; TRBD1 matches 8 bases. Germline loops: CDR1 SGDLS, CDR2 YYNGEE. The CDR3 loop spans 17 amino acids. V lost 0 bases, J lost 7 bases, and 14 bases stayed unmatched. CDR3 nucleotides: TGTGCCAGCAGCGTAGGGGGGTCAACAGGGGGACGCTCTGGCTACACCTTC. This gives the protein CASSVGGSTGGRSGYTF.

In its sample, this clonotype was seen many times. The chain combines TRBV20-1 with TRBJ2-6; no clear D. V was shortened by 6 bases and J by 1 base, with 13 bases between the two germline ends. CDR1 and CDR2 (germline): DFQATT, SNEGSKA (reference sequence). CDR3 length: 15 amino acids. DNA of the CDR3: TGCAGTGCCCCACTCTTGGAGTCTGGGGCCAACGTCCTGACTTTC. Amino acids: CSAPLLESGANVLTF.

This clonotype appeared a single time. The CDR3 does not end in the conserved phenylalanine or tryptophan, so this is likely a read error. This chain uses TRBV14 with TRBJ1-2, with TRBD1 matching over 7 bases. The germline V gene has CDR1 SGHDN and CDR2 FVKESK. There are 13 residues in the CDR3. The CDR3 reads CASSPGQFYDYTS. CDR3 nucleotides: TGTGCCAGCAGCCCGGGACAGTTCTATGACTACACCTCC.